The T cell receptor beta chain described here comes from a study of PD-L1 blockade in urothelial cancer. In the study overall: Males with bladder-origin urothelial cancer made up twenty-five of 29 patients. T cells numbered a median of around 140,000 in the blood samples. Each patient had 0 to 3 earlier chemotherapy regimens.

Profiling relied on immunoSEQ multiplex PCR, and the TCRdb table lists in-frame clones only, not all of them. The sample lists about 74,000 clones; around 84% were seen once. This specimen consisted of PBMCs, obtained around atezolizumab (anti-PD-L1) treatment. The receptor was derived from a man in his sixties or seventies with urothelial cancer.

The DNA for the CDR3 is TGTGCCAGCAGGACTCTAGGGGGAGGGCCGGGGGCCTACGAGCAGTACTTC. This encodes CASRTLGGGPGAYEQYF. The chain couples TRBV27 to TRBJ2-7; perhaps TRBD2 as D (7 bases). This CDR3 region has 17 residues. V lost 6 bases to trimming and J lost 2 bases, with 23 bases between them. Germline CDR1 is MNHEY and CDR2 is SMNVEV (reference sequence).